This T cell receptor (beta chain) is from a study of neurological immune-mediated disorders. Study-level points and caveats: Falling below healthy controls, multiple sclerosis showed the least TCR clonal expansion, while HTLV-1-associated myelopathy showed the most.

The time point was: longitudinal time-point 1 (baseline). Volunteers attending a blood bank in Maryland, USA, served as healthy controls. From 2 million PBMCs stored at -80 C, the unsorted libraries were generated. The V gene's germline CDR1 is LGHNA and CDR2 YSLEER. There are 13 residues in the CDR3. V gave up 4 bases and J gave up 4 bases, with 10 bases separating them. There are many counts of this clonotype. Antigen: not known. Sequencing of 15-18 subjects in each run yielded over 160 million TCR-beta sequences. Via MiXCR, TCRdb re-called the 5' RACE reads, giving one row per CDR3 protein. The sample holds about 49,000 distinct CDR3 sequences, 10% seen once.

The V and J genes are TRBV4-3 and TRBJ1-1; the D gene is possibly TRBD1 (5 bases). The sequenced sample was PBMCs. This TCR derives from a woman between 40 and 50 years old in good health. CDR3 in DNA: TGCGCCAGCAGCCCTGGGGCATCCACTGAAGCTTTCTTT. It encodes CASSPGASTEAFF.